The 7 T cell receptor beta chains below were found in one sample sequenced in a study of pediatric ulcerative colitis (dated by TCRdb to the late 2010s). To prepare the library, the immunoSEQ multiplex PCR assay was applied. Drawn from immuneACCESS, this table holds only the in-frame rearrangements with V and J called that TCRdb kept. Clones are partly lost; checked studies trace under half to an unresolved V gene and leave the rest unexplained. This sample holds about 14,000 clones; about nine tenths were observed only once. The top ten constitute more than 0.85% of the sample. The source material was blood. Receptor source: a boy aged 5 to 17 with moderate ulcerative colitis.

This clone was picked up a small number of times. The chain has TRBV6-1 and TRBJ2-7; no reliable D call. Germline CDR1 is MNHNS and CDR2 is SASEGT. The CDR3 covers 14 residues. Trimming removed 4 bases at V and 6 bases at J, with 16 bases between. DNA of the CDR3: TGTGCCAGCAGTGCCCGATCCACTACGGGCGAGCAGTACTTC. It encodes CASSARSTTGEQYF.

V usage is TRBV14 and J usage is TRBJ2-2; a possible D gene is TRBD1 (5 bases). Trimming left V 4 bases short and J 1 base short, with 10 bases between. CDR1 and CDR2 from the germline V gene are SGHDN and FVKESK. The CDR3 consists of 15 residues. The CDR3 DNA is TGTGCCAGCAGCCGCCAGGGCGTGAACACCGGGGAGCTGTTTTTT. Translating it yields CASSRQGVNTGELFF. Filled out from reference TRBV14 and TRBJ2-2, the complete variable domain reads EAGVTQFPSHSVIEKGQTVTLRCDPISGHDNLYWYRRVMGKEIKFLLHFVKESKQDESGMPNNRFLAERTGGTYSTLKVQPAELEDSGVYFCASSRQGVNTGELFFGEGSRLTVL.

The rearrangement joins TRBV30 to TRBJ2-7, with D unresolved. Germline assignment: CDR1 GTSNPN and CDR2 SVGIG (reference sequence). The CDR3 runs 14 residues. V was pared by 5 bases and J by 6 bases, with 20 bases between. This CDR3 is CAWVRTPARREQYF. CDR3 sequence (DNA): TGTGCCTGGGTCAGGACCCCCGCAAGACGCGAGCAGTACTTC. Based on the CDR3 plus reference TRBV30 and TRBJ2-7, the full variable domain is SQTIHQWPATLVQPVGSPLSLECTVEGTSNPNLYWYRQAAGRGLQLLFYSVGIGQISSEVPQNLSASRPQDRQFILSSKKLLLSDSGFYLCAWVRTPARREQYFGPGTRLTVT.

This clone was observed a handful of times. V is TRBV28 and J is TRBJ1-1; no clear D gene. Germline V lookup: CDR1 MDHEN, CDR2 SYDVKM. The CDR3 spans 14 residues. V was pared by 3 bases and J by 0 bases, with 8 bases between. CDR3 amino acids: CASSFLSVNTEAFF. The CDR3 DNA is TGTGCCAGCAGTTTCCTCTCAGTGAACACTGAAGCTTTCTTT.

The chain has TRBV19 and TRBJ1-6; 9 bases fit TRBD1. With 9 bases clipped from V and 7 bases from J, the junction kept 4 bases outside the gene matches. The CDR3 loop spans 13 amino acids. Germline values: CDR1 LNHDA, CDR2 SQIVND (reference sequence). CDR3 amino acids: CASSGTGNSPLHF. The CDR3 nucleotides are TGTGCCAGCTCCGGGACAGGGAATTCACCCCTCCACTTT.

This chain joins TRBV5-4 and TRBJ1-1; D unresolved. Trimming pared 3 bases from V and 1 base from J, leaving 16 bases between. Germline assignment: CDR1 SGHNT and CDR2 YYREEE (reference sequence). The CDR3 consists of 16 residues. The CDR3 protein is CASSWPGAVQNTEAFF. Here the CDR3 DNA reads TGTGCCAGCAGCTGGCCGGGTGCGGTCCAGAACACTGAAGCTTTCTTT.

V gene TRBV14 combines with J gene TRBJ2-3, with TRBD2 matching 7 bases. Germline values: CDR1 SGHDN, CDR2 FVKESK. The CDR3 has 15 amino acids. Trimming cost V 1 base and J 4 bases; bases outside gene matches: 5. The CDR3 region is CASSQVGGFADTQYF. CDR3 nucleotides: TGTGCCAGCAGCCAAGTCGGGGGGTTCGCAGATACGCAGTATTTT.